The 14 T cell receptor beta chains below come from one sample, sequenced in a study of cytomegalovirus exposure and HLA in healthy donors. PCR amplification relied on 60 Vbeta primers (plus 13 Jbeta primers). Measured with immunoSEQ multiplex PCR; TCRdb has only the in-frame clones, and not every one. Altogether 130,000 or so clones are present, 79% being singletons, with the ten largest covering roughly 1.1%. Sequencing was performed on PBMCs. These TCRs come from a male donor in good health and CMV-seronegative.

The V call is TRBV7-2, the J call TRBJ2-5; TRBD2 matches 12 bases. The V and J ends lost 5 bases and 2 bases, in that order; junction bases with no gene match: 3. From germline, CDR1 is SGHTA and CDR2 FQGNSA. This CDR3 region has 15 residues. The CDR3 bases are TGTGCCAGCAGCCTTGGACTAGCGGGACAAGAGACCCAGTACTTC. Residues: CASSLGLAGQETQYF.

This sequence joins TRBV2 and TRBJ2-7; tentative D call: TRBD2 (7 bases). Germline V CDR1 and CDR2: SNHLY, FYNNEI. The CDR3 runs to 14 residues. Trimming shortened V by 4 bases and J by 6 bases, and 16 bases separated the two germline ends. CDR3 sequence reads: CASSVGGASVEQYF. The CDR3 DNA sequence: TGTGCCAGCAGTGTAGGGGGGGCCTCCGTCGAGCAGTACTTC.

The rearrangement links TRBV27 to TRBJ1-1, with D unclear. The V gene's germline CDR1 is MNHEY and CDR2 SMNVEV (reference sequence). Trimming stripped 1 base from V and 4 bases from J, with 13 bases between. The CDR3 loop spans 15 amino acids. The CDR3 DNA reads as TGTGCCAGCAGTTTATTGCCGGGTCTGAGCACTGAAGCTTTCTTT. Its protein is CASSLLPGLSTEAFF.

The chain carries TRBV30 and TRBJ1-3; 7 nucleotides align to TRBD1. The CDR3 runs to 15 residues. CDR1 GTSNPN and CDR2 SVGIG come from the germline V gene (reference sequence). V shed 4 bases, J shed 4 bases, and the junction held 10 bases outside the gene matches. The CDR3 reads CAWTRSQGSGNTIYF. CDR3 bases: TGTGCCTGGACGCGCTCACAGGGGAGCGGAAACACCATATATTTT.

The V gene is TRBV6-5, the J gene TRBJ1-1; weak D call: TRBD1 (6 bases). Trimming removed 8 bases from V and 4 bases from J, with 14 bases in between. Germline V lookup: CDR1 MNHEY, CDR2 SVGAGI. This CDR3 comprises 13 residues. DNA of the CDR3: TGTGCCAGCGGAGCGGGGGCGAGCACTGAAGCTTTCTTT. As protein: CASGAGASTEAFF.

This sequence joins TRBV11-2 and TRBJ1-3, with D possibly being TRBD1 (6 bases). Germline V gives CDR1 SGHAT, CDR2 FQNNGV. The CDR3 covers 15 residues. Trimming took off 1 base at V and 2 bases at J, with 9 bases between the two ends. Written as DNA, the CDR3 is TGTGCCAGCAGCTTAGGTTACAGGGCTGGAAACACCATATATTTT. It specifies CASSLGYRAGNTIYF.

The chain joins TRBV12-5 to TRBJ1-1, with D unresolved. The germline CDR1 and CDR2 sequences are LGHNT and FRNRAP. The CDR3 is 13 amino acids. V lost 0 bases to trimming and J lost 6 bases, with 8 bases between them. CDR3: CASGLVQPPEAFF. The DNA of the CDR3 is TGTGCTAGTGGTTTGGTACAGCCACCTGAAGCTTTCTTT.

The chain links TRBV7-6 to TRBJ2-7, with a tentative D call TRBD2 (6 bases). V was cut by 8 bases and J by 2 bases, with 10 bases left in between. Germline-derived CDR1 and CDR2 are SGHVS and FNYEAQ. The CDR3 runs 12 residues. The CDR3 nucleotides read TGTGCCAGCGGGCGGGGCGCCTACGAGCAGTACTTC. Translated: CASGRGAYEQYF.

The rearrangement joins TRBV5-1 to TRBJ2-6, with D possibly matching TRBD2 (5 bases). V was clipped by 4 bases and J by 2 bases, with 13 bases between them. Germline CDR1 SGHRS, CDR2 YFSETQ. This CDR3 spans 16 amino acids. CDR3 in amino acids: CASSPRGIPGANVLTF. The DNA for the CDR3 is TGCGCCAGCAGCCCCCGGGGTATCCCTGGGGCCAACGTCCTGACTTTC.

This clone has a single count. The chain carries TRBV11-2 and TRBJ2-7, with 7 bases identical to TRBD1. With V trimmed by 5 bases and J by 4 bases, 11 bases remained unmatched. Germline V gene data show CDR1 as SGHAT and CDR2 as FQNNGV. This CDR3 region has 15 residues. The CDR3 region is CASSANRDSRYEQYF. The CDR3 DNA sequence: TGTGCCAGCAGCGCTAACCGGGACAGTAGGTACGAGCAGTACTTC.

This chain uses TRBV4-3 with TRBJ1-2, with 9 bases aligning to TRBD1. V lost 1 base to trimming and J lost 8 bases; unmatched junction nucleotides: 5. Germline V gene data show CDR1 as LGHNA and CDR2 as YSLEER. CDR3 length: 14 amino acids. The chain's CDR3 is CASSQGDRVHGYTF. The CDR3 DNA is TGCGCCAGCAGCCAAGGGGACAGGGTCCACGGCTACACCTTC.

The CDR3 bases are TGTGCCTGGAGTGTAGACAGGGACTATGGCTACACCTTC. Protein: CAWSVDRDYGYTF. This sequence joins TRBV30 and TRBJ1-2, with 7 bases aligning to TRBD1. CDR1 is GTSNPN, CDR2 SVGIG, per germline (reference sequence). The CDR3 has 13 residues. V gave up 0 bases and J gave up 3 bases; unmatched junction bases: 1.

This clone occurred a few times. In DNA, the CDR3 is TGCGCCAGCAGCCAAGATCCACTTCTGAACACTGAAGCTTTCTTT. The encoded protein is CASSQDPLLNTEAFF. The chain is built from TRBV4-3 and TRBJ1-1; D is ambiguous. Trimming cost V 0 bases and J 0 bases, with 8 bases left between them. The CDR3 covers 15 residues. CDR1 is LGHNA and CDR2 is YSLEER in the germline V gene.

The V gene is TRBV7-9, the J gene TRBJ2-3; D is possibly TRBD1 (6 bases). The CDR3 sequence is 16 residues long. CDR1 and CDR2 from the germline V gene are SEHNR and FQNEAQ (reference sequence). Trimming took off 3 bases at V and 0 bases at J, with 13 bases between the two ends. In DNA, the CDR3 is TGTGCCAGCAGCTTGACCTGGACAGCTAGCACAGATACGCAGTATTTT. Amino acids: CASSLTWTASTDTQYF.